Included here is one T cell receptor (beta chain) sequence, with context. A few counts support this clone. Its antigen is still unknown. No base quality information exists; no much larger clone differs at one position. This record comes from a study of cytomegalovirus exposure and HLA in healthy donors (dated by TCRdb to between 2016 and 2019). With respect to the entire study: An earlier analysis of 587 of the donors reported 250 to 350 Gb of sequence data and about 120 million unique TCR beta sequences obtained from about 200 million T cells. The T cell repertoires of 700 or so subjects were profiled by immunosequencing and related to cytomegalovirus serostatus. Among around 400 genotyped donors of the cohort, an average of around 250,000 unique TCR beta nucleotide sequences was sequenced per donor, of which about 18% were non-productive. Because of strong linkage in the cohort, five DR-DQ haplotypes were treated as single units for association and clustering. The later analysis used no new phenotypic data to find candidate immune exposures, relying instead on TCR beta sequences and their occurrence across donors. High-throughput TCR immunosequencing, statistical association of individual TCRs with disease status, and machine learning were combined to predict cytomegalovirus infection status. All discovery cohort repertoires had been generated using a single sequencing platform. Of the roughly 400 genotyped donors, over 70% fell in the genetic ancestry cluster associated with self-reported Caucasian donors. A later analysis re-examined previously published TCR beta repertoires from just over 650 donors and added high-resolution HLA genotyping to investigate patterns of TCR occurrence. The study aimed to test whether signatures of past pathogen exposure could be identified by cataloging public T cell receptors. The number of typed donors differed by locus: roughly 629-640 for A, B, C, DRB1 and DQB1; some 500 for DQA1; 600 to 610 for DPA1; and approximately 450 for DPB1. To decide whether each TCR beta V gene segment behaved as functional or pseudogenic, an earlier analysis of some 600 of the donors relied on high-throughput TCR beta sequencing. Alongside the repertoire data, information on donor age, sex, ethnicity and CMV serostatus was compiled. An early release that covered 500 to 800 HLA-typed donors contained about 300 gigabases of sequencing data and about 93 million unique TCR sequences. Besides the first cohort of 500 to 700 subjects, a separate validation cohort made up of 120 different subjects was used. A later genetic analysis used genome-wide SNP genotypes for about 65% of the 666 donors, treating that subset as a discovery cohort. HLA typing covered class I and class II loci at four-digit resolution.

Compared with germline, V lacks 0 bases and J lacks 5 bases; bases without a gene match: 4. Per the germline V gene, SGHRS is the CDR1 and YFSETQ is the CDR2. Measured from the cysteine to the phenylalanine, the CDR3 is 15 residues long. Of all the DNA, just the CDR3 is kept, 45 bases in frame from base 1. The cohort comprised 710 or so healthy bone marrow donors. Cohort members were all nominally healthy when sampled, although unrecorded immune exposures were likely present. The donor tested CMV seronegative, placing the donor among the 350 or so seronegative members of the cohort. Every donor gave a peripheral blood sample, and the peripheral blood mononuclear cells from that sample were used for TCR beta sequencing. The Qiagen DNeasy Blood Extraction Kit was used to extract genomic DNA from the blood cell samples. The method was the immunoSEQ multiplex PCR assay. For the multiplex PCR, a mixture combining 60 forward primers for TCR Vbeta segments and 13 reverse primers for TCR Jbeta segments was used. The CDR3 region of rearranged TCR beta genes was amplified from genomic DNA by a multiplex PCR assay. On the Illumina HiSeq System, the amplified TCR beta libraries were sequenced as 87-base-pair reads. The study's own analysis went as follows. In a later analysis, some 80 million unique TCR beta chains were counted across the roughly 670 repertoires, and roughly 11 million of these chains were shared by at least two donors. A nearest-neighbor algorithm error-corrected the raw reads and collapsed the reads into unique sequences, merging closely related sequences to remove PCR and sequencing errors. To assign V, D and J gene segments, CDR3 sequences were aligned to IMGT reference sequences. Each retained sequence needed at least a six-nucleotide match to both a V gene segment and a J gene segment. A rearrangement was called productive if the CDR3 had no stop codons and remained in frame with V and J, and every other rearrangement was called non-productive. CDR3 was defined by IMGT convention, running from the second conserved V-encoded cysteine to the conserved J-encoded phenylalanine. In an earlier analysis of more than 550 of the donors, sequences lacking an unambiguous match to a single V gene segment were excluded. In an earlier analysis of approximately 500 of the donors, a V segment was called functional when productive rearrangements were above 56.7%, and segregating when the standard deviation between donors exceeded 5%. A statistical classification framework was built for diagnosing cytomegalovirus status from the catalog of TCR beta chain sequences. In a later analysis, V and J genes were assigned by comparing TCR nucleotide sequences against IMGT/GENE-DB human TR gene sequences. In a later analysis, CDR3 sequences and most-parsimonious VDJ recombination scenarios were assigned using the TCRdist pipeline. In a later analysis, every TCR beta chain was defined by the combination of its CDR3 amino acid sequence and its V-gene family, and reads without a unique V-gene family were dropped. To address suspected cross-contamination and a sequencing artifact, a later analysis removed a few hundred highly shared, low-generation-probability nucleotide sequences. In a later analysis, a clonal expansion index for each public chain was calculated from normalized within-repertoire ranks of inferred template counts. Generation probabilities in a later analysis came from a VDJ recombination model fitted to out-of-frame rearrangements, and those results were checked against IGoR. In a later analysis, TCR-TCR, TCR-HLA and TCR-CMV co-occurrence was scored with hypergeometric tests, and a repertoire-size bias correction was applied to TCR pairs. To estimate false discovery rates, a later analysis permuted the HLA or CMV assignments 20 times. In a later analysis, co-occurring TCRs were grouped using DBSCAN, and TCRdist sequence similarity was added for clustering within HLA-allele-positive subsets. Co-occurrence clustering excluded repertoires with fewer than 30,000 or more than 120,000 public chains, plus five with anomalous nucleotide sharing. TCRdb limited this immuneACCESS table to in-frame rearrangements with V and J called. A share of clones is missing; checked studies link under half to unresolved V genes, and the rest is unexplained. Clonal size and the V and J genes are those of that table, whereas D and trimming came from the DNA. The sample table records some 130,000 clones; over 60% of these occur just once. 0.75% to 0.95% of the sample is taken by the ten largest.

Broader findings and caveats from the paper: A later analysis associated about 17,000 TCR beta sequences with specific HLA alleles at a false discovery rate of 0.05. A later analysis reported that several top co-occurrence clusters appeared linked to parvovirus B19, influenza, CMV and Epstein-Barr virus. The cohort was sequenced for TCR beta chains only, and without alpha or paired-chain data the features that could be detected were limited. Most TCR sequences were seen in very few donors, while some public TCRs were found in many individuals. A cluster of highly shared sequence variants was judged likely to be a technical artifact of the sequencing pipeline. The earlier analysis of 450 to 700 of the donors excluded roughly 16 rarely observed V segments, including chromosome 9 orphons, because counts were too low. The 87-base-pair reads could not distinguish some IMGT-functional V segments, including TRBV6-2 and TRBV6-3, so those segments were excluded. Compared with the approximately 600-donor mean, donors in an Asian-associated ancestry cluster had fewer N-insertions in productive TCRs, according to a later genetic analysis. Because HLA typing was missing for some donors at each locus, association tests included only the typed subset. In a later genetic analysis, a missense DCLRE1C variant was associated with V-gene and J-gene trimming of TCR beta chains, and the association was replicated in an independent cohort. CMV serostatus was the only immune exposure information available for the cohort. A further reported finding was that TCR beta sequences accurately predicted the HLA-A and HLA-B alleles for most subjects in the first cohort. The authors suggested that the approach could potentially be generalized to other disease states and immunological phenotypes. In a later analysis, TCR association rates were found to vary across HLA loci, with the most associated TCRs seen for DRB1 alleles and the fewest for HLA-C alleles. A few of the identified cytomegalovirus-associated TCR beta chains were confirmed in vitro to be specific for cytomegalovirus antigens. Assigning TCR associations to individual alleles was difficult when HLA alleles, especially DR and DQ, strongly co-occurred. In both the original and validation cohorts, the classifier was reported to diagnose cytomegalovirus status with high specificity and sensitivity. The study listed 164 TCR beta chains as associated with cytomegalovirus. Linkage disequilibrium might explain the correlated functional status among segregating V segments, but an unknown experimental factor could not be excluded. In a later analysis, HLA-associated TCR beta chains showed more clonal expansion and lower generation probabilities than non-associated chains that were equally common. Sequencing depth was assumed to be roughly uniform across donors in the presence/absence analyses, though that assumption may not hold. In an earlier analysis of approximately 600 of the donors, most TCR beta V segments were observed in productive rearrangements about 87% or about 30% of the time, broadly matching IMGT annotations. According to a later analysis, most CMV-associated TCR beta chains appeared to be HLA-restricted, and the HLA associations seemed to be driven largely by CMV exposure.

Rearrangement joined TRBV5-1 to TRBJ2-1; TRBD2 fits 8 bases in the junction. The specimen was PBMCs. The sequence was obtained from a woman in her sixties or seventies in good health and CMV-seronegative. The sequence in DNA is TGCGCCAGCAGCTTGGTGGCGGGGGGACACAATGAGCAGTTCTTC. Translated, this is CASSLVAGGHNEQFF.